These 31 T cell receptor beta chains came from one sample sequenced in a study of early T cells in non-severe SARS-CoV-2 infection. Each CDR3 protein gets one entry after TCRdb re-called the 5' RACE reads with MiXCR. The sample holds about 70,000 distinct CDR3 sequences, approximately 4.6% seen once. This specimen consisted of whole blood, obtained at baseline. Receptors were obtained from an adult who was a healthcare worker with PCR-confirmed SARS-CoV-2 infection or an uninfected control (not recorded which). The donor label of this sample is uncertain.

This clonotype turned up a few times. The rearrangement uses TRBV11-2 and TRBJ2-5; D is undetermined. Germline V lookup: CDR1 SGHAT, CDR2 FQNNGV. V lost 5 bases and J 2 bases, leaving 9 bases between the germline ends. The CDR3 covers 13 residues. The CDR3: CASSPGVQETQYF. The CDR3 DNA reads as TGTGCCAGCAGCCCTGGAGTTCAAGAGACCCAGTACTTC.

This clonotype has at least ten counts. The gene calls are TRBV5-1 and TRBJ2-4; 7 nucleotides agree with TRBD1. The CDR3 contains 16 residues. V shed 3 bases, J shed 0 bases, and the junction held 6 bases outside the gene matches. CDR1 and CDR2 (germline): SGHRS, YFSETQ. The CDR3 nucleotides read TGCGCCAGCAGCTGGGGGACAGACCTAGCCAAAAACATTCAGTACTTC. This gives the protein CASSWGTDLAKNIQYF.

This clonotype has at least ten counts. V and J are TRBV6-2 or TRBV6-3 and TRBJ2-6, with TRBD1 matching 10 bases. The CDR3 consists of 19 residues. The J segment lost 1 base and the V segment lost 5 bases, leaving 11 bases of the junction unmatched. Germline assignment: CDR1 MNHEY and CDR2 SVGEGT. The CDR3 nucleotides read TGTGCCAGCAGTCCTCCTCCGGGACAGGGGTGGTCTGGGGCCAACGTCCTGACTTTC. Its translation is CASSPPPGQGWSGANVLTF.

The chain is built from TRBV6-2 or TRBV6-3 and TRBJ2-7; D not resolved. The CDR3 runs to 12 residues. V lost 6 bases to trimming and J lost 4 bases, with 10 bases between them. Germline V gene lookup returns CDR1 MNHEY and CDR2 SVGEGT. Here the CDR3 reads CASRGGRYEQYF. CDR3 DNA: TGTGCCAGCAGGGGCGGAAGGTACGAGCAGTACTTC.

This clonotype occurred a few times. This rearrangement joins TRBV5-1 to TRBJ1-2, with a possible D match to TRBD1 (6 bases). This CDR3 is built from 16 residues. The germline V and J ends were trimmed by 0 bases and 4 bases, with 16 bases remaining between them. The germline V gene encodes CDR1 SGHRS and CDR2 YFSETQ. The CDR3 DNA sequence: TGCGCCAGCAGCTTGGCCGGGGGCGGTGATGGCTATGGCTACACCTTC. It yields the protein CASSLAGGGDGYGYTF.

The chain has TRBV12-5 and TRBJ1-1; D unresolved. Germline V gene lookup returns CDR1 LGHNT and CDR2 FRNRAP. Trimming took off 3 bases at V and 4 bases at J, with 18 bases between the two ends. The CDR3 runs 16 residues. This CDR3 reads CASGFLLGGDGTEAFF. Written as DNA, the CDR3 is TGTGCTAGTGGTTTCCTATTGGGAGGAGATGGCACTGAAGCTTTCTTT.

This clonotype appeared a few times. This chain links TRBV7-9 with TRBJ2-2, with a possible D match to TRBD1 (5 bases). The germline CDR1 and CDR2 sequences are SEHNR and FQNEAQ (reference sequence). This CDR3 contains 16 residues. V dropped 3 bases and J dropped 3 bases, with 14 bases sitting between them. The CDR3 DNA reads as TGTGCCAGCAGCTTCCCCAGGGTAGAGGACACCGGGGAGCTGTTTTTT. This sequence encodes CASSFPRVEDTGELFF.

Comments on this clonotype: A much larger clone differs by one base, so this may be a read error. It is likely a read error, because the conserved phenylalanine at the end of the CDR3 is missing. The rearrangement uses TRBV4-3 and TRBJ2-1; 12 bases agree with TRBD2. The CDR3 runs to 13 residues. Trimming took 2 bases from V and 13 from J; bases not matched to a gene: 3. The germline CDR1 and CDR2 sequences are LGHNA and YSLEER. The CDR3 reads CASSQTSGGPQFY. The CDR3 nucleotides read TGCGCCAGCAGCCAAACTAGCGGGGGGCCTCAGTTCTAC.

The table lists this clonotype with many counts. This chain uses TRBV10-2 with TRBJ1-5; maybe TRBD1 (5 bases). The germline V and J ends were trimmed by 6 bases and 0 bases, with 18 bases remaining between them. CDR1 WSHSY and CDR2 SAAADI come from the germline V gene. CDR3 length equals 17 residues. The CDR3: CASREGIKGDSNQPQHF. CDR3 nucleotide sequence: TGCGCCAGCAGGGAAGGCATCAAAGGGGATAGCAATCAGCCCCAGCATTTT.

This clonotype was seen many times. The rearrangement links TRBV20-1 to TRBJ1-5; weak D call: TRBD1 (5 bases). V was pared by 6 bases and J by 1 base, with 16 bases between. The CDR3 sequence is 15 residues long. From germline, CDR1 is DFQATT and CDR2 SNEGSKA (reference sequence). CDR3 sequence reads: CSAGGYGRSNQPQHF. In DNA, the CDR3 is TGCAGTGCCGGGGGTTACGGTAGGAGCAATCAGCCCCAGCATTTT.

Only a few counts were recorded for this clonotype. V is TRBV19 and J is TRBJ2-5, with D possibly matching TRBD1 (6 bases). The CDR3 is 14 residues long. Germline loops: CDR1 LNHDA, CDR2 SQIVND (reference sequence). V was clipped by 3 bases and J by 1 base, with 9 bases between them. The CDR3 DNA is TGTGCCAGTAGTATGCAGGGGACCCAAGAGACCCAGTACTTC. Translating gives CASSMQGTQETQYF.

CDR3 in amino acids: CSARPPRGSHNEQFF. CDR3 DNA: TGCAGTGCTAGGCCCCCACGGGGGAGTCACAATGAGCAGTTCTTC. The rearrangement joins TRBV20-1 to TRBJ2-1, with D possibly being TRBD2 (6 bases). The CDR3 has 15 residues. V lost 3 bases and J 5 bases, leaving 17 bases between the germline ends. The germline V gene encodes CDR1 DFQATT and CDR2 SNEGSKA (reference sequence).

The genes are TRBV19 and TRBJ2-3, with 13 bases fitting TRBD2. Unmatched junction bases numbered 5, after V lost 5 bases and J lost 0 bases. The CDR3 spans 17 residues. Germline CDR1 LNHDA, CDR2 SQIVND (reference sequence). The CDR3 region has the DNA TGTGCCAGTAGTTCCCGGACTAGCGGGGGAAGCACAGATACGCAGTATTTT. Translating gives CASSSRTSGGSTDTQYF.

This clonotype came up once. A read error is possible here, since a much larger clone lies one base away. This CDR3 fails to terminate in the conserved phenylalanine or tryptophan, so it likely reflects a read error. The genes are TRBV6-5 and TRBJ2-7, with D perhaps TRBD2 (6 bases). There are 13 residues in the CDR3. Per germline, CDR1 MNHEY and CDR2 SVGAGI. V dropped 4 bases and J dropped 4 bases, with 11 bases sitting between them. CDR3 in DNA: TGTGCCAGCAGTTCCAGGACTACTTACGAGCAGTACTCC. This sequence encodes CASSSRTTYEQYS.

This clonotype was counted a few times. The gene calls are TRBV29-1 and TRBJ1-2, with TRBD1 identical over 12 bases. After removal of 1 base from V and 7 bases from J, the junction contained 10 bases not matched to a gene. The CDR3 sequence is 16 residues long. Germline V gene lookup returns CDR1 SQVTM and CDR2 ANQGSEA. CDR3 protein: CSVEARPGQGASGYTF. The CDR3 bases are TGCAGCGTTGAAGCCCGCCCGGGACAGGGGGCGAGTGGCTACACCTTC.

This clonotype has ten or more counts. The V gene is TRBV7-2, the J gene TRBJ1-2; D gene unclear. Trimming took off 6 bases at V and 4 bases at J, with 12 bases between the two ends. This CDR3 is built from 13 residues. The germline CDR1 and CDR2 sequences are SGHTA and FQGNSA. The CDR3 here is CASRSLEIYGYTF. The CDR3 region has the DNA TGTGCCAGCAGATCGCTCGAAATCTATGGCTACACCTTC.

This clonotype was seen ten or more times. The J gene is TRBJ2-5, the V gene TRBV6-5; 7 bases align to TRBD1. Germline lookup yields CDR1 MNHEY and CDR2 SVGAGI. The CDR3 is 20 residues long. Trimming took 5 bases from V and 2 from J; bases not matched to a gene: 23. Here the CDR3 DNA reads TGTGCCAGCAGTGATACTACCGTGGCAGGGGGTGGTCGGTTTCAAGAGACCCAGTACTTC. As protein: CASSDTTVAGGGRFQETQYF.

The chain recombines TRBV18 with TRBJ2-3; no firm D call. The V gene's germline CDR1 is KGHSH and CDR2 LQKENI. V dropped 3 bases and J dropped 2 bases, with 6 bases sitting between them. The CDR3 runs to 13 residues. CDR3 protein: CASSPDLTDTQYF. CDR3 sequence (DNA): TGTGCCAGCTCACCCGACCTCACAGATACGCAGTATTTT.

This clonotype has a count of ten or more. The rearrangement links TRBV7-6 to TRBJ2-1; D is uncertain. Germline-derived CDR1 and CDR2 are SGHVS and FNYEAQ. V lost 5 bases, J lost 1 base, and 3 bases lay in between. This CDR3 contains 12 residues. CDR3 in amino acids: CASSVSYNEQFF. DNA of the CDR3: TGTGCCAGCAGCGTTTCCTACAATGAGCAGTTCTTC.

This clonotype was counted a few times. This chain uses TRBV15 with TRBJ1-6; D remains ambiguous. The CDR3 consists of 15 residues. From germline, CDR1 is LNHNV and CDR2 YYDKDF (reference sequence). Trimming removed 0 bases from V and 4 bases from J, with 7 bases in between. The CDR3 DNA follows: TGTGCCACCAGCAGAGATGGCGTTTATAATTCACCCCTCCACTTT. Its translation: CATSRDGVYNSPLHF.

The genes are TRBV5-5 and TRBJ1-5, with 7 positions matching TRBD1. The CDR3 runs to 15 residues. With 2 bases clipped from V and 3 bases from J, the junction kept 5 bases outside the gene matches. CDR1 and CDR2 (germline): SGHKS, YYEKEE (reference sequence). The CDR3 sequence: CASSFLDRDNQPQHF. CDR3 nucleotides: TGTGCCAGCAGCTTTCTCGACAGGGACAATCAGCCCCAGCATTTT.

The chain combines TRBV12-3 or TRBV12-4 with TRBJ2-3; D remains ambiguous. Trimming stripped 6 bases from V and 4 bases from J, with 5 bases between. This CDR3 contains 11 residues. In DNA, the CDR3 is TGTGCCAGCAGCCAGTCAGATACGCAGTATTTT. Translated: CASSQSDTQYF.

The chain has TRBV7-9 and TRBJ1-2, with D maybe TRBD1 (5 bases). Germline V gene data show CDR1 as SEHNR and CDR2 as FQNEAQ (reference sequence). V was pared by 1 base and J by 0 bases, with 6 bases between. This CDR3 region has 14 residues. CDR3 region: CASSLDRPNYGYTF. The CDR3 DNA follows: TGTGCCAGCAGCTTAGACAGGCCTAACTATGGCTACACCTTC.

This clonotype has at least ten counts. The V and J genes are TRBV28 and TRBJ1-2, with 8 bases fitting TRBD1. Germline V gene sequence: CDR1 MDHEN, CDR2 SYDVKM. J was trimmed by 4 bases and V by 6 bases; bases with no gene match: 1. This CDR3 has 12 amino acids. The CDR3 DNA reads TGTGCCAGCAGGGACAGGGCCTATGGCTACACCTTC. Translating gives CASRDRAYGYTF.

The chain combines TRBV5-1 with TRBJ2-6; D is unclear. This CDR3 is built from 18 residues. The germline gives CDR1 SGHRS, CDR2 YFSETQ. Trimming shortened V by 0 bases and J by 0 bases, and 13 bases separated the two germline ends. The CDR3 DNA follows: TGCGCCAGCAGCTTGGTTTCTTCGGCTGGCTCTGGGGCCAACGTCCTGACTTTC. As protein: CASSLVSSAGSGANVLTF.

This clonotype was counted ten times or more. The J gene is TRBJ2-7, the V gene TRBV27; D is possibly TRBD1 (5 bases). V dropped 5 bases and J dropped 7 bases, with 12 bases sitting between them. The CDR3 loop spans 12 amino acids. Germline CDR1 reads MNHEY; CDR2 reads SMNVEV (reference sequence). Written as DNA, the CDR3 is TGTGCCAGCAGTCTAGTGGGGCGGGAGCAGTACTTC. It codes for CASSLVGREQYF.

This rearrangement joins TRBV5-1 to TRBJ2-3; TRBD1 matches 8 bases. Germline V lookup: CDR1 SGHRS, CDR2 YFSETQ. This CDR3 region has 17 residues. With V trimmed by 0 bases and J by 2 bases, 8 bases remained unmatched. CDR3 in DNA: TGCGCCAGCAGCTTGGCTCCTGACAGGGGTCTCACAGATACGCAGTATTTT. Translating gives CASSLAPDRGLTDTQYF.

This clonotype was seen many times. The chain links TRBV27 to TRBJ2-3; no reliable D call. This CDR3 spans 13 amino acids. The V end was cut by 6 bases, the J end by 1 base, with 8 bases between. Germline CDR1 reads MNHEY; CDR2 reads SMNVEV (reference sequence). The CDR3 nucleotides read TGTGCCAGCAGCAACTTTGGCACAGATACGCAGTATTTT. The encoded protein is CASSNFGTDTQYF.

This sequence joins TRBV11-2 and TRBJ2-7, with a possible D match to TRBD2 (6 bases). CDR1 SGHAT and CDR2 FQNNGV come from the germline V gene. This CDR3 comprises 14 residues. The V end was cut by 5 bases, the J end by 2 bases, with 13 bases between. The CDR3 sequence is CASSPPAGPYEQYF. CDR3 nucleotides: TGTGCCAGCAGCCCCCCGGCGGGGCCCTACGAGCAGTACTTC. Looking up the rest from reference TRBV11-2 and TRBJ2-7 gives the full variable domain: EAGVAQSPRYKIIEKRQSVAFWCNPISGHATLYWYQQILGQGPKLLIQFQNNGVVDDSQLPKDRFSAERLKGVDSTLKIQPAKLEDSAVYLCASSPPAGPYEQYFGPGTRLTVT.

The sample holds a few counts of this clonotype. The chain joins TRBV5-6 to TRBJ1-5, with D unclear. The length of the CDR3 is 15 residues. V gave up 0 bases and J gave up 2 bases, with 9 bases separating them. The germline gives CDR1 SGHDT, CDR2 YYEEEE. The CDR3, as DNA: TGTGCCAGCAGCTTGGGGATGAGTGGCAATCAGCCCCAGCATTTT. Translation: CASSLGMSGNQPQHF.

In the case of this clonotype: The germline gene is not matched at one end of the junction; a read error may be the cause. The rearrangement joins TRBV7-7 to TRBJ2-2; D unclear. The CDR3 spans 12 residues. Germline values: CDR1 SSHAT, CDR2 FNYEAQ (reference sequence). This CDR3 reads CASSLVGGELFF. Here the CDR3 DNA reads TGTGCTAGCAGCTTAGTCGGCGGGGAGCTGTTTTTT.